These T cell receptor beta chains were read from a single sample in a study of T cell responses to AZD1222 COVID-19 vaccine. Only in-frame clones appear in the TCRdb table, and some are missing; sequencing was by immunoSEQ multiplex PCR. The sample lists tens of thousands of clones, 80% to 90% occurring once. The source was peripheral blood, collected on day 0 of AZD1222 vaccination. These receptors all come from an adult in good health. The CDR3 runs from the conserved cysteine through the conserved F or W. D genes are given only for firm matches. Rows give clone size only sometimes, using once, few, many, or a class for an expanded clone.

>TRBJ2-7|TRBD2|-|TRBV19
CASRGDKVVAGAAAYEQYF
TGTGCCAGTAGGGGGGACAAAGTCGTAGCGGGAGCGGCGGCCTACGAGCAGTACTTC
>TRBJ2-3|-|-|TRBV5-1
CASSLAGAQGTTDTQYF
TGCGCCAGCAGCTTGGCCGGAGCTCAGGGAACCACAGATACGCAGTATTTT
>TRBJ1-1|-|-|TRBV19
CASSVTGTLSPLAFF
TGTGCCAGTAGCGTCACAGGGACTTTGAGTCCGCTAGCTTTCTTT
>TRBJ1-6|-|-|TRBV2
CASSEASSSYNSPLHF
TGTGCCAGCAGTGAGGCATCTAGCTCCTATAATTCACCCCTCCACTTT
>TRBJ1-2|-|-|TRBV14
CASSSHLDGGYTF
TGTGCCAGCAGCTCCCATCTGGACGGTGGCTACACCTTC
>TRBJ2-5|-|-|TRBV6-5
CASSYLETQYF
TGTGCCAGCAGTTACCTGGAGACCCAGTACTTC
>TRBJ1-3|-|-|TRBV19
CASSTKVYSGNTIYF
TGTGCCAGTAGTACGAAAGTTTATTCTGGAAACACCATATATTTT
>TRBJ2-5|-|-|TRBV5-1
CASSPRSQGKETQYF
TGCGCCAGCAGCCCTCGGAGCCAGGGGAAAGAGACCCAGTACTTC
>TRBJ1-1|-|-|TRBV7-8
CASSFYGGLGTEAFF
TGTGCCAGCAGCTTTTACGGGGGGCTGGGCACTGAAGCTTTCTTT
>TRBJ1-4|-|-|TRBV15
CATSRAGTNEKLFF
TGTGCCACCAGCAGAGCCGGGACAAATGAAAAACTGTTTTTT
>TRBJ2-4|TRBD1|-|TRBV28
CATKDRGHIQYF
TGTGCCACAAAGGACAGGGGGCACATTCAGTACTTC
>TRBJ2-3|TRBD2|-|TRBV19
CASSVSPLGGGADTQYF
TGTGCCAGTAGTGTCTCCCCCCTTGGCGGGGGGGCAGATACGCAGTATTTT
>TRBJ1-3|TRBD1|-|TRBV11-2
CASSPDRAGNTIYF
TGTGCCAGCAGCCCAGACAGGGCTGGAAACACCATATATTTT
>TRBJ2-4|TRBD2|-|TRBV3-1/TRBV3-2
CASSQDQAGGPAAKNIQYF
TGTGCCAGCAGCCAAGATCAAGCGGGAGGGCCAGCAGCCAAAAACATTCAGTACTTC
>TRBJ2-5|TRBD1|-|TRBV7-6
CASSQGGPETQYF
TGTGCCAGCAGCCAAGGGGGCCCGGAGACCCAGTACTTC
>TRBJ2-7|-|-|TRBV6-5
CASRKFGEQYF
TGTGCCAGCAGGAAGTTCGGCGAGCAGTACTTC
>TRBJ1-4|-|-|TRBV19
CASSPRPGATNEKLFF
TGTGCCAGTAGTCCACGACCGGGGGCAACTAATGAAAAACTGTTTTTT
>TRBJ1-1|TRBD1|-|TRBV6-5
CATGTGDTEAFF
TGTGCCACCGGGACAGGAGACACTGAAGCTTTCTTT
>TRBJ1-2|TRBD1|-|TRBV30
CAWSRDRARYGYTF
TGTGCCTGGAGTAGGGACAGGGCTCGCTATGGCTACACCTTC
>TRBJ2-2|-|few|TRBV28
CASSLMRRTSYRGGELFF
TGTGCCAGCAGTTTAATGCGTCGGACTTCTTACCGGGGAGGGGAGCTGTTTTTT
>TRBJ2-1|TRBD2|-|TRBV5-6
CASSPLPTSGGMNEQFF
TGTGCCAGCAGCCCATTACCAACTAGCGGGGGAATGAATGAGCAGTTCTTC
>TRBJ1-4|TRBD1|-|TRBV3-1/TRBV3-2
CASSQTGEANEKLFF
TGTGCCAGCAGCCAAACAGGGGAAGCTAATGAAAAACTGTTTTTT
>TRBJ1-1|-|-|TRBV30
CAWRQGGAEAFF
TGTGCCTGGAGGCAGGGAGGCGCTGAAGCTTTCTTT
>TRBJ1-2|-|-|TRBV2
CASSETGLGGYGYTF
TGTGCCAGCAGTGAAACCGGGCTAGGGGGCTATGGCTACACCTTC
>TRBJ2-3|-|-|TRBV9
CASSVGSGTDTQYF
TGTGCCAGCAGCGTAGGGTCAGGGACAGATACGCAGTATTTT
>TRBJ2-7|TRBD2|-|TRBV9
CASSPLAGTYEQYF
TGTGCCAGCAGCCCCCTAGCGGGGACCTACGAGCAGTACTTC
>TRBJ1-1|TRBD1|-|TRBV2
CASKGQEANTEAFF
TGTGCCAGCAAGGGACAGGAAGCGAACACTGAAGCTTTCTTT
>TRBJ1-5|TRBD1|-|TRBV19
CASSRTGGGNQPQHF
TGTGCCAGTAGTCGAACAGGGGGAGGCAATCAGCCCCAGCATTTT
>TRBJ1-2|-|-|TRBV30
CASPRNGALGYGYTF
TGTGCCTCCCCCCGCAATGGGGCTTTGGGCTATGGCTACACCTTC
>TRBJ2-7|-|once|TRBV6-5
CASSIAGHSSYEQYF
TGTGCCAGCAGTATTGCGGGACATAGCTCCTACGAGCAGTACTTC
>TRBJ1-1|-|-|TRBV12-3/TRBV12-4
CASKLRRFEAFF
TGTGCCAGCAAGTTACGGAGATTTGAAGCTTTCTTT